This T cell receptor (beta chain) is drawn from a study of Ad26.COV2.S vaccination and SARS-CoV-2 variants. Some clones are missing from TCRdb's copy, which holds only in-frame ones; the method was immunoSEQ multiplex PCR. The table includes more than 85,000 clones, around 80% detected once. A word on this clone: Its antigen is unidentified.

Study conclusions and caveats: The TCR breadth and depth analyses may have understated or missed part of the total T cell responses. Responses of spike-specific T cells (both CD8+ and CD4+) reportedly showed substantial breadth after vaccination. Similar non-spike TCR breadth was seen in vaccine and placebo recipients. Among vaccine recipients, spike-specific TCR breadth exceeded that of placebo recipients.

CDR1 and CDR2 from the germline V gene are MNHEY and SVGAGI. There are 13 residues in the CDR3. The V end lost 6 bases, the J end lost 3 bases, and 11 bases lay between the germline ends. The sample was peripheral blood, taken after recovery from COVID-19. This TCR was sampled from a human donor who had recovered from COVID-19. The chain joins TRBV6-5 to TRBJ1-1; D is uncertain. CDR3 coding DNA: TGTGCCAGCAGGGCCCAAAAGGACACTGAAGCTTTCTTT. It translates to CASRAQKDTEAFF.